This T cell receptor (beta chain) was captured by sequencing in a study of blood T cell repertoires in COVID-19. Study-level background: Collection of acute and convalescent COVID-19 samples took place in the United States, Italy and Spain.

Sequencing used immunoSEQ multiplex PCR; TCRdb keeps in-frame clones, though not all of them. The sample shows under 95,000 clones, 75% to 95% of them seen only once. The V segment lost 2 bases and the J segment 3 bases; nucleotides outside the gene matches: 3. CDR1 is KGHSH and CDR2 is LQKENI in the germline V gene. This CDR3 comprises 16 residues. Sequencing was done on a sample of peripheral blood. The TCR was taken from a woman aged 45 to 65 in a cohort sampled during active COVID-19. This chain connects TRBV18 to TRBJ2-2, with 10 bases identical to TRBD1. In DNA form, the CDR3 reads TGTGCCAGCTCACCAGACAGGGGGCAGGACACCGGGGAGCTGTTTTTT. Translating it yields CASSPDRGQDTGELFF. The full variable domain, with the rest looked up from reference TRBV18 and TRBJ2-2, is NAGVMQNPRHLVRRRGQEARLRCSPMKGHSHVYWYRQLPEEGLKFMVYLQKENIIDESGMPKERFSAEFPKEGPSILRIQQVVRGDSAAYFCASSPDRGQDTGELFFGEGSRLTVL.